The table lists the clone carrying this T cell receptor beta chain with a few counts. The method was immunoSEQ multiplex PCR; TCRdb's version includes in-frame clones alone and lacks a portion of them. The table lists 600,000 to 700,000 clones, 60% to 75% of them singletons. This record comes from a study of shared clonotypes between healthy human individuals. V shed 8 bases and J shed 5 bases, with 12 bases lying between them. This CDR3 spans 13 amino acids. Germline V gene lookup returns CDR1 SNHLY and CDR2 FYNNEI. A CD45RA+ naive subset and a CD45RA-negative memory subset were split from CD4+ cells.

The specimen was memory CD4+ T cells sorted from blood. Indicated subset: CD45RA-negative fraction. The receptor's source is a woman aged 25 to 39 in good health. This chain joins TRBV2 and TRBJ1-4; a weak D match, TRBD1 (5 bases). CDR3 DNA: TGTGCCAGCGGGAGACAGAGCAATGAAAAACTGTTTTTT. It translates to CASGRQSNEKLFF.